The 24 T cell receptor beta chains below all came from one sample that was sequenced in a study of T cell responses to AZD1222 COVID-19 vaccine. Only in-frame clones appear in the TCRdb table, and some are missing; sequencing was by immunoSEQ multiplex PCR. The sample lists about 110,000 clones, over 85% occurring once. This sample comprised peripheral blood, obtained on day 0 of MenACWY control vaccination. The receptor set was obtained from an adult in good health.

The rearrangement joins TRBV30 to TRBJ1-3, with D unclear. V lost 1 base and J lost 0, with 7 bases in between. Germline CDR1 is GTSNPN and CDR2 is SVGIG (reference sequence). The CDR3 has 14 amino acids. The CDR3 nucleotides are TGTGCCTGGAGTGCTAGAAGCTCTGGAAACACCATATATTTT. Encoded protein: CAWSARSSGNTIYF. Full variable domain (rest looked up from reference TRBV30 and TRBJ1-3): SQTIHQWPATLVQPVGSPLSLECTVEGTSNPNLYWYRQAAGRGLQLLFYSVGIGQISSEVPQNLSASRPQDRQFILSSKKLLLSDSGFYLCAWSARSSGNTIYFGEGSWLTVV.

The CDR3 sequence: CASSSLLQTTQETQYF. CDR3 coding DNA: TGTGCCAGCAGCTCCCTACTACAGACAACTCAAGAGACCCAGTACTTC. The genes are TRBV7-9 and TRBJ2-5; D is unclear. In germline, CDR1 is SEHNR, CDR2 FQNEAQ (reference sequence). This CDR3 has 16 amino acids. Trimming took off 4 bases at V and 2 bases at J, with 17 bases between the two ends.

The V call is TRBV3-1 (or the pseudogene TRBV3-2), the J call TRBJ2-7, with 8 bases fitting TRBD2. V lost 3 bases and J lost 4; bases outside the gene matches: 11. CDR3 length equals 16 residues. Germline CDR1 and CDR2: LGHDT and YNNKEL (reference sequence). CDR3 protein: CASSQKRGGFWYEQYF. The CDR3 DNA reads TGTGCCAGCAGCCAGAAACGGGGGGGCTTTTGGTACGAGCAGTACTTC.

The CDR3 DNA sequence: TGCAGCGTTACCGGGGTGACAGTGAACACTGAAGCTTTCTTT. Protein sequence: CSVTGVTVNTEAFF. The V and J genes are TRBV29-1 and TRBJ1-1, with a possible D match to TRBD1 (5 bases). Germline CDR1 is SQVTM and CDR2 is ANQGSEA. The CDR3 consists of 14 residues. With 5 bases removed from V and 0 bases from J, the gap between germline ends came to 13 bases.

This clone turned up a few times. The sample contains more than one DNA sequence encoding this CDR3. The chain couples TRBV2 to TRBJ1-5; D gene ambiguous. The CDR3 is made up of 13 amino acids. Trimming pared 4 bases from V and 0 bases from J, leaving 4 bases between. Germline lookup yields CDR1 SNHLY and CDR2 FYNNEI. The CDR3, as DNA: TGTGCCAGCAGTGGGGATAGCAATCAGCCCCAGCATTTT. The encoded protein is CASSGDSNQPQHF. Drawing the rest from reference TRBV2 and TRBJ1-5, the complete variable domain is EPEVTQTPSHQVTQMGQEVILRCVPISNHLYFYWYRQILGQKVEFLVSFYNNEISEKSEIFDDQFSVERPDGSNFTLKIRSTKLEDSAMYFCASSGDSNQPQHFGDGTRLSIL.

This chain connects TRBV30 to TRBJ2-7; possibly TRBD1 or TRBD2 for D (6 bases each). The CDR3 extends over 12 amino acids. Trimming cost V 4 bases and J 4 bases, with 11 bases left between them. Per germline, CDR1 GTSNPN and CDR2 SVGIG (reference sequence). Here the CDR3 reads CAWTRGGYEQYF. As DNA, the CDR3 is TGTGCCTGGACCAGAGGGGGGTACGAGCAGTACTTC.

This sequence joins TRBV18 and TRBJ2-7, with 7 nucleotides matching TRBD1. The CDR3 extends over 14 amino acids. Germline trimming cut 3 bases from V and 9 bases from J; bases unmatched to any gene: 11. Germline V gene lookup returns CDR1 KGHSH and CDR2 LQKENI. The CDR3 DNA reads TGTGCCAGCTCACCTCCGGGACAGACAGAATCGCAGTACTTC. Translating it yields CASSPPGQTESQYF.

The rearrangement joins TRBV5-1 to TRBJ2-2; 7 bases agree with TRBD1. J gave up 4 bases and V 6 bases, and 3 bases lay outside the gene matches. Germline values: CDR1 SGHRS, CDR2 YFSETQ. CDR3 size: 13 residues. The CDR3 here is CASTYRGTGELFF. CDR3 in DNA: TGCGCCAGCACATACAGGGGCACCGGGGAGCTGTTTTTT.

This clone was detected a few times. V is TRBV6-5 and J is TRBJ1-1; the match to TRBD1 covers 7 bases. Germline CDR1 reads MNHEY; CDR2 reads SVGAGI. This CDR3 has 15 amino acids. Losses at the gene ends were 5 bases for V and 4 bases for J; bases not matched to a gene: 10. The CDR3 here is CASSPAGRGSTEAFF. CDR3 sequence (DNA): TGTGCCAGCAGTCCGGCTGGCAGGGGGTCCACTGAAGCTTTCTTT.

The chain couples TRBV30 to TRBJ1-2, with D possibly being TRBD1 (6 bases). The ends were cut back, 6 bases at V and 2 bases at J, with 13 bases in the middle. This CDR3 comprises 13 residues. Germline V gene sequence: CDR1 GTSNPN, CDR2 SVGIG (reference sequence). CDR3 nucleotides: TGTGCCTGCACTACAGGGACGAACTATGGCTACACCTTC. This gives the protein CACTTGTNYGYTF.

The chain uses TRBV10-3 and TRBJ1-1; possible D gene TRBD1, 5 bases. V was pared by 3 bases and J by 5 bases, with 13 bases between. Germline V gene data show CDR1 as ENHRY and CDR2 as SYGVKD. There are 14 residues in the CDR3. The CDR3 sequence is CAISDLRGRTEAFF. The CDR3, as DNA: TGTGCCATCAGTGATCTAAGGGGTAGAACTGAAGCTTTCTTT.

V is TRBV2 and J is TRBJ2-3; 7 positions agree with TRBD2. CDR1 and CDR2 (germline): SNHLY, FYNNEI. The V and J ends lost 6 bases and 1 base, in that order; junction bases with no gene match: 4. This CDR3 is 14 amino acids long. CDR3 DNA: TGTGCCAGCAGGCTAAGCGGGGGCACAGATACGCAGTATTTT. It yields the protein CASRLSGGTDTQYF.

The chain couples TRBV6-1 to TRBJ1-5; unclear D gene. Germline CDR1 MNHNS, CDR2 SASEGT. Trimming removed 0 bases at V and 1 base at J, with 10 bases between. This CDR3 comprises 16 residues. The CDR3 protein is CASSEAEGSSNQPQHF. The CDR3 nucleotides read TGTGCCAGCAGTGAAGCTGAGGGATCGAGCAATCAGCCCCAGCATTTT.

The chain employs TRBV27 and TRBJ1-2; perhaps TRBD1 as D (5 bases). Germline V gene lookup returns CDR1 MNHEY and CDR2 SMNVEV (reference sequence). This CDR3 is 18 amino acids long. V was shortened by 5 bases and J by 6 bases, with 28 bases between the two germline ends. Written as DNA, the CDR3 is TGTGCCAGCAGTCCTGGACAAGCCGTACGGAACGGGTATGATGGCTACACCTTC. Translated: CASSPGQAVRNGYDGYTF.

The rearrangement links TRBV28 to TRBJ1-5, with 9 bases that match TRBD1. The CDR3 extends over 16 amino acids. Germline V lookup: CDR1 MDHEN, CDR2 SYDVKM. V shed 4 bases, J shed 3 bases, and the junction held 7 bases outside the gene matches. The CDR3 reads CASSSPGQGYNQPQHF. Here the CDR3 DNA reads TGTGCCAGCAGTTCGCCGGGACAGGGCTACAATCAGCCCCAGCATTTT.

The J gene is TRBJ1-4, the V gene TRBV28, with D hard to call. Germline loops: CDR1 MDHEN, CDR2 SYDVKM. CDR3 length equals 14 residues. V lost 7 bases and J lost 0, with 9 bases in between. In nucleotides, the CDR3 is TGTGCCAGCAAGCAAGCTGCAACTAATGAAAAACTGTTTTTT. Its protein product is CASKQAATNEKLFF.

With regard to this clone: The sample carries other DNA sequences with the same CDR3. The V gene is TRBV11-2, the J gene TRBJ2-2; 7 bases agree with TRBD2. CDR1 is SGHAT and CDR2 is FQNNGV in the germline V gene. The CDR3 has 15 amino acids. Trimming cost V 3 bases and J 3 bases; bases outside gene matches: 4. In DNA, the CDR3 is TGTGCCAGCAGCTTGGGGAGGGGTTACACCGGGGAGCTGTTTTTT. Its protein is CASSLGRGYTGELFF.

The genes are TRBV7-9 and TRBJ2-5; D is perhaps TRBD2 (5 bases). This CDR3 has 14 amino acids. The germline CDR1 and CDR2 sequences are SEHNR and FQNEAQ (reference sequence). The V and J ends lost 5 bases and 3 bases respectively, with 13 bases between them. CDR3 sequence: CASSKPSRKETQYF. The CDR3 region has the DNA TGTGCCAGCAGCAAACCTAGCCGGAAAGAGACCCAGTACTTC. Supplemented by reference TRBV7-9 and TRBJ2-5, the full variable domain reads DTGVSQNPRHKITKRGQNVTFRCDPISEHNRLYWYRQTLGQGPEFLTYFQNEAQLEKSRLLSDRFSAERPKGSFSTLEIQRTEQGDSAMYLCASSKPSRKETQYFGPGTRLLVL.

The chain is built from TRBV11-2 and TRBJ1-4, with TRBD1 identical over 9 bases. The V gene end was trimmed by 5 bases and the J gene end by 0 bases; junction bases not matched to a gene: 4. Germline CDR1 SGHAT, CDR2 FQNNGV. The CDR3 has 16 amino acids. CDR3 nucleotides: TGTGCCAGCAGCCCGGACAGGGGAACAACTAATGAAAAACTGTTTTTT. Residues: CASSPDRGTTNEKLFF.

The rearrangement joins TRBV27 to TRBJ1-5; weak D call: TRBD1 (5 bases). This CDR3 is 14 amino acids long. CDR1 is MNHEY, CDR2 SMNVEV, per germline (reference sequence). V was clipped by 2 bases and J by 4 bases, with 9 bases between them. This CDR3 is CASSLGWGNQPQHF. CDR3 in DNA: TGTGCCAGCAGTTTAGGATGGGGGAATCAGCCCCAGCATTTT.

This clone was seen repeatedly, ten times or more. This chain links TRBV10-1 with TRBJ1-1; D is possibly TRBD1 (5 bases). Trimming left V 7 bases short and J 4 bases short, with 16 bases between. CDR1 and CDR2 from the germline V gene are WNHNN and SYGVQD (reference sequence). The CDR3 consists of 14 residues. The CDR3 here is CASIRLGRGTEAFF. The CDR3 nucleotides are TGCGCCAGCATTCGGTTGGGGCGCGGCACTGAAGCTTTCTTT.

The rearrangement joins TRBV27 to TRBJ1-3; D perhaps matches TRBD1 (6 bases). CDR1 is MNHEY and CDR2 is SMNVEV in the germline V gene (reference sequence). Trimming took off 6 bases at V and 3 bases at J, with 12 bases between the two ends. The CDR3 length is 14 residues. The CDR3 nucleotides read TGTGCCAGCAGGGGGGGCGGGGGTGGAAACACCATATATTTT. Its protein is CASRGGGGGNTIYF.

The genes are TRBV11-3 and TRBJ1-1; D remains ambiguous. V was shortened by 0 bases and J by 3 bases, with 5 bases between the two germline ends. CDR3 length: 13 residues. In germline, CDR1 is SGHNT, CDR2 YENEEA. Here the CDR3 DNA reads TGTGCCAGCAGCTTAGAGAGAGACACTGAAGCTTTCTTT. Translating gives CASSLERDTEAFF.

The rearrangement links TRBV30 to TRBJ1-1; D not certain. The V and J ends lost 0 bases and 5 bases respectively, with 16 bases between them. Per the germline V gene, CDR1 is GTSNPN and CDR2 is SVGIG (reference sequence). This CDR3 is built from 15 residues. The CDR3 here is CAWSVPPAGETEAFF. CDR3 in DNA: TGTGCCTGGAGTGTACCCCCGGCGGGTGAGACTGAAGCTTTCTTT.